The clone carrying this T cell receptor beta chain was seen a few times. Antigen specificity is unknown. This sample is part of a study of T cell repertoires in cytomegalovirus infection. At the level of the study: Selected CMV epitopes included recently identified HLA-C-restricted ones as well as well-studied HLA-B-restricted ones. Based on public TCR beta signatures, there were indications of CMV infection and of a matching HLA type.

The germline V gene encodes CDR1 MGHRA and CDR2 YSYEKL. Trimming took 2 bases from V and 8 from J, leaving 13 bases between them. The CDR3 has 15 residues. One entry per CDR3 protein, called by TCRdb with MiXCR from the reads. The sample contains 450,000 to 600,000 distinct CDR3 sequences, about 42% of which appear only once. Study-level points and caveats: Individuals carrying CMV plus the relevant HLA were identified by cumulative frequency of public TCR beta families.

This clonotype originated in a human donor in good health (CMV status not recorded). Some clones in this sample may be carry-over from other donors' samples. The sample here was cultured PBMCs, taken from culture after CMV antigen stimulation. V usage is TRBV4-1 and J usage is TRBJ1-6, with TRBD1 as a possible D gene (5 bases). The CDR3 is CASSQMAGIHSPLHF. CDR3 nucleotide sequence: TGCGCCAGCAGCCAAATGGCAGGGATTCATTCACCCCTCCACTTT.